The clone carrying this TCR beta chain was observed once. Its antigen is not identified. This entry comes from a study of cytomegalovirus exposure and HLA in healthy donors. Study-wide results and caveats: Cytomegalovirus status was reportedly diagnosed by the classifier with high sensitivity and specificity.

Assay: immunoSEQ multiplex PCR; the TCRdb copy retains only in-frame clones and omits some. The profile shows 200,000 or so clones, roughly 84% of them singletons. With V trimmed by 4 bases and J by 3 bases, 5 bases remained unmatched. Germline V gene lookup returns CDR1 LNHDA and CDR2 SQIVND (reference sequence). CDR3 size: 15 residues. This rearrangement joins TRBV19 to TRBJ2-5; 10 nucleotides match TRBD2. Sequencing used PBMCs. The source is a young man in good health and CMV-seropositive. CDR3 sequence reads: CASSKAGGNKETQYF. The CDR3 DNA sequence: TGTGCCAGTAGTAAAGCGGGAGGGAATAAAGAGACCCAGTACTTC.